Presented here are 14 T cell receptor beta chains from one specimen sequenced in a study of blood T cell repertoires in COVID-19. Sequenced by immunoSEQ multiplex PCR; TCRdb stores in-frame clones only, minus some. Among about 250,000 clones, 80% to 90% were seen once, and the ten largest hold roughly 5%. Sequenced material: peripheral blood. Source of these receptors: a woman aged 40 to 50 who had recovered from COVID-19.

The table lists this clone with a few counts. J is TRBJ2-1 and V is TRBV12-3 or TRBV12-4; the D gene is possibly TRBD1 (6 bases). The V end lost 3 bases, the J end lost 10 bases, and 13 bases lay between the germline ends. The CDR3 has 13 residues. As DNA, the CDR3 is TGTGCCAGCAGTTTCTCTCAGGGGATGGAGCAGTTCTTC. Encoded protein: CASSFSQGMEQFF.

This chain uses TRBV5-4 with TRBJ2-3; no clear D gene. Germline lookup yields CDR1 SGHNT and CDR2 YYREEE (reference sequence). The CDR3 is made up of 15 amino acids. Trimming removed 3 bases at V and 0 bases at J, with 11 bases between. CDR3: CASSSYTLSTDTQYF. The CDR3 DNA follows: TGTGCCAGCAGCTCCTATACTTTGAGCACAGATACGCAGTATTTT.

In DNA form, the CDR3 reads TGTGCCAGCTCCGGGACTAGCGGACTAAGGCAATGGGGCACAGATACGCAGTATTTT. Its protein is CASSGTSGLRQWGTDTQYF. This chain connects TRBV2 to TRBJ2-3, with 11 nucleotides matching TRBD2. V was clipped by 8 bases and J by 1 base; unmatched bases: 17. The CDR3 sequence is 19 residues long. Germline V gene lookup returns CDR1 SNHLY and CDR2 FYNNEI.

This clone was recorded a few times. The chain joins TRBV9 to TRBJ1-5; 9 bases match TRBD1. There are 14 residues in the CDR3. Germline V gene sequence: CDR1 SGDLS, CDR2 YYNGEE. Germline trimming cut 2 bases from V and 6 bases from J; bases unmatched to any gene: 3. The CDR3 DNA reads as TGTGCCAGCAGCGTGGGACAGGGCGGTCAGCCCCAGCATTTT. It is translated as CASSVGQGGQPQHF.

The chain links TRBV25-1 to TRBJ1-2, with 9 bases that match TRBD1. This CDR3 is 14 amino acids long. After removal of 2 bases from V and 10 bases from J, the junction contained 8 bases not matched to a gene. Germline V CDR1 and CDR2: MGHDK, SYGVNS. CDR3: CASSEADRGMDYTF. CDR3 nucleotides: TGTGCCAGCAGTGAAGCGGACAGGGGCATGGACTACACCTTC.

The V and J genes are TRBV7-9 and TRBJ2-4; 7 positions match TRBD2. J was trimmed by 3 bases and V by 1 base; bases with no gene match: 9. CDR1 is SEHNR and CDR2 is FQNEAQ in the germline V gene (reference sequence). This CDR3 comprises 17 residues. The CDR3 reads CASSLGLGGKGKNIQYF. CDR3 DNA: TGTGCCAGCAGCTTAGGTCTCGGGGGGAAAGGCAAAAACATTCAGTACTTC.

The rearrangement joins TRBV12-3 or TRBV12-4 to TRBJ1-1; 8 bases are shared with TRBD1. The CDR3 sequence is 13 residues long. V gave up 8 bases and J gave up 4 bases; unmatched junction bases: 6. CDR3: CASGQGAVTEAFF. The CDR3 bases are TGTGCCAGCGGCCAGGGGGCAGTCACTGAAGCTTTCTTT.

The chain employs TRBV28 and TRBJ1-5, with a tentative D call TRBD1 (5 bases). Germline V gene data show CDR1 as MDHEN and CDR2 as SYDVKM. Trimming took off 1 base at V and 5 bases at J, with 18 bases between the two ends. CDR3 length equals 17 residues. Written as DNA, the CDR3 is TGTGCCAGCAGTTTATCCCGGGAGGACAATTGGGATCAGCCCCAGCATTTT. It translates to CASSLSREDNWDQPQHF. The variable domain in full, completed from reference TRBV28 and TRBJ1-5, reads DVKVTQSSRYLVKRTGEKVFLECVQDMDHENMFWYRQDPGLGLRLIYFSYDVKMKEKGDIPEGYSVSREKKERFSLILESASTNQTSMYLCASSLSREDNWDQPQHFGDGTRLSIL.

The chain couples TRBV7-8 to TRBJ1-4; D perhaps matches TRBD1 (6 bases). The CDR3 has 16 residues. Germline V gives CDR1 SGHVS, CDR2 FQNEAQ. Trimming shortened V by 5 bases and J by 5 bases, and 18 bases separated the two germline ends. CDR3 in DNA: TGTGCCAGCAGCCCCACCAGGGGAATGGGGAATGAAAAACTGTTTTTT. Protein product: CASSPTRGMGNEKLFF.

The chain uses TRBV4-3 and TRBJ1-1, with TRBD1 as a possible D gene (5 bases). V lost 0 bases and J lost 0, with 14 bases in between. The germline V gene encodes CDR1 LGHNA and CDR2 YSLEER. The CDR3 extends over 17 amino acids. The DNA of the CDR3 is TGCGCCAGCAGCCAAGATTGGGTTGCGGACATGAACACTGAAGCTTTCTTT. This translates into CASSQDWVADMNTEAFF.

This clone has only one observation. The chain couples TRBV7-9 to TRBJ2-5; D possibly corresponds to TRBD2 (5 bases). The CDR3 contains 12 residues. Germline V gene data show CDR1 as SEHNR and CDR2 as FQNEAQ (reference sequence). Trimming cost V 7 bases and J 5 bases, with 11 bases left between them. The CDR3 sequence is CASNLGLETQYF. Here the CDR3 DNA reads TGTGCCAGCAACCTCGGACTGGAGACCCAGTACTTC.

Details on this clone: A junction end diverges from the germline sequence, so it may reflect a read error. V is TRBV15 and J is TRBJ2-5; TRBD2 matches at 7 bases. Germline-derived CDR1 and CDR2 are LNHNV and YYDKDF (reference sequence). The CDR3 sequence is 14 residues long. The CDR3 nucleotides read TGTGCCGCCAGCAGAGATACTAGCGAAGAGACCCAGTACTTC. It translates to CAASRDTSEETQYF.

This clone came up once. This sequence joins TRBV7-8 and TRBJ2-5; TRBD1 or TRBD2 may be the D gene (5 bases each). V was cut by 5 bases and J by 5 bases, with 15 bases left in between. The CDR3 runs to 14 residues. Germline assignment: CDR1 SGHVS and CDR2 FQNEAQ. The CDR3 sequence is CASSREGRKETQYF. The CDR3 bases are TGTGCCAGCAGCCGAGAGGGGCGCAAGGAGACCCAGTACTTC.

This clone was detected once. The chain is built from TRBV2 and TRBJ2-3; 9 bases line up with TRBD1. This CDR3 is 14 amino acids long. V shed 6 bases and J 3 bases; nucleotides not matched to a gene: 4. Germline V gene data show CDR1 as SNHLY and CDR2 as FYNNEI. The CDR3 loop is CASSGDRDTDTQYF. Here the CDR3 DNA reads TGTGCCAGCAGCGGGGACAGGGATACAGATACGCAGTATTTT.